Each of the 15 T cell receptor beta chains below was sequenced from the same sample in a study of shared clonotypes between healthy human individuals. Profiled with immunoSEQ multiplex PCR; TCRdb holds only in-frame clones, not every one. Among approximately 2,300,000 clones listed, around 92% were seen once. The sequencing input was naive CD4+ T cells from PBMCs. Subset given: CD45RA+ positively selected. The receptors originated from a man younger than 35 in good health. Some clones in this sample may be carry-over from other donors' samples.

This sequence joins TRBV6-6 and TRBJ1-1; a weak D match, TRBD1 (5 bases). Deletions cut 6 bases from V and 5 bases from J, with 13 bases between. This CDR3 contains 13 residues. Germline V gene sequence: CDR1 MNHNY, CDR2 SVGAGI (reference sequence). CDR3 DNA: TGTGCCAGCAGCCTCCCAGGGCGTACTGAAGCTTTCTTT. Its protein product is CASSLPGRTEAFF.

The chain recombines TRBV7-7 with TRBJ2-5; 7 nucleotides match TRBD2. With V trimmed by 5 bases and J by 1 base, 4 bases remained unmatched. The CDR3 totals 14 residues. Per germline, CDR1 SSHAT and CDR2 FNYEAQ (reference sequence). CDR3 in amino acids: CASSPSGAQETQYF. For the CDR3, the DNA is TGTGCCAGCAGCCCCAGCGGGGCCCAAGAGACCCAGTACTTC.

This rearrangement joins TRBV10-2 to TRBJ1-1, with no clear D. Germline V lookup: CDR1 WSHSY, CDR2 SAAADI. This CDR3 comprises 14 residues. Trimming left V 8 bases short and J 0 bases short, with 13 bases between. Written as DNA, the CDR3 is TGCGCCAGCCGCTCGGGCGGGATGAACACTGAAGCTTTCTTT. This gives the protein CASRSGGMNTEAFF.

The chain has TRBV4-1 and TRBJ2-1; 10 bases line up with TRBD2. The CDR3 spans 15 residues. The ends lost 1 base at V and 6 bases at J; junction bases unmatched: 3. Germline V lookup: CDR1 MGHRA, CDR2 YSYEKL. The DNA for the CDR3 is TGCGCCAGCAGCCAAGTCGGGACTAGCGTCAATGAGCAGTTCTTC. Its translation: CASSQVGTSVNEQFF.

The genes are TRBV11-2 and TRBJ2-2; 9 nucleotides align to TRBD2. V dropped 0 bases and J dropped 5; count of bases not matched to a gene: 7. CDR1 SGHAT and CDR2 FQNNGV come from the germline V gene. CDR3 length: 17 residues. The chain's CDR3 is CASSLEGGRARTGELFF. CDR3 nucleotide sequence: TGTGCCAGCAGCTTAGAGGGCGGGAGGGCCCGAACCGGGGAGCTGTTTTTT.

The V gene is TRBV27, the J gene TRBJ1-5, with 10 bases aligning to TRBD1. V lost 0 bases and J lost 2; bases outside the gene matches: 4. The CDR3 length is 17 residues. CDR1 is MNHEY, CDR2 SMNVEV, per germline (reference sequence). The CDR3 DNA sequence: TGTGCCAGCAGTTTATCGGGGACAGGGGTCGGCAATCAGCCCCAGCATTTT. Its protein product is CASSLSGTGVGNQPQHF.

The chain couples TRBV9 to TRBJ2-2; D remains ambiguous. Germline values: CDR1 SGDLS, CDR2 YYNGEE. The CDR3 sequence is 14 residues long. The ends were cut back, 3 bases at V and 3 bases at J, with 9 bases in the middle. The CDR3: CASSAAIDTGELFF. The CDR3 DNA reads TGTGCCAGCAGCGCGGCAATAGACACCGGGGAGCTGTTTTTT.

This clone occurred once. This CDR3 reads CASSPDRVRSNQPQHF. CDR3 coding DNA: TGTGCCAGCAGTCCCGACAGGGTGAGGAGCAATCAGCCCCAGCATTTT. The gene calls are TRBV2 and TRBJ1-5, with 7 bases that match TRBD1. The CDR3 sequence is 16 residues long. V shed 5 bases and J 1 base; nucleotides not matched to a gene: 8. Germline loops: CDR1 SNHLY, CDR2 FYNNEI.

This clone was seen once. The chain combines TRBV5-4 with TRBJ1-4; D uncertain. This CDR3 is built from 15 residues. V was pared by 4 bases and J by 6 bases, with 16 bases between. The V gene's germline CDR1 is SGHNT and CDR2 YYREEE (reference sequence). CDR3 residues: CASSRLGQSDEKLFF. The DNA for the CDR3 is TGTGCCAGCAGCCGGCTAGGCCAGTCGGATGAAAAACTGTTTTTT. Based on the CDR3 plus reference TRBV5-4 and TRBJ1-4, the full variable domain is ETGVTQSPTHLIKTRGQQVTLRCSSQSGHNTVSWYQQALGQGPQFIFQYYREEENGRGNFPPRFSGLQFPNYSSELNVNALELDDSALYLCASSRLGQSDEKLFFGSGTQLSVL.

With respect to this clone: Other nucleotide sequences in the sample specify the same CDR3. The chain recombines TRBV2 with TRBJ2-7; D unresolved. Germline assignment: CDR1 SNHLY and CDR2 FYNNEI. V was pared by 4 bases and J by 2 bases, with 9 bases between. The length of the CDR3 is 13 residues. The CDR3 sequence is CASSATGTYEQYF. The CDR3 DNA sequence: TGTGCCAGCAGTGCAACGGGCACCTACGAGCAGTACTTC.

The genes are TRBV5-1 and TRBJ2-1; D assignment may be TRBD1 or TRBD2 (5 bases each). There are 14 residues in the CDR3. The V end was cut by 4 bases, the J end by 9 bases, with 17 bases between. The germline gives CDR1 SGHRS, CDR2 YFSETQ. The CDR3 here is CASSPLGVLAEQFF. CDR3 in DNA: TGCGCCAGCAGCCCACTAGGGGTCCTGGCTGAGCAGTTCTTC.

The chain recombines TRBV29-1 with TRBJ2-7; 7 bases are a match to TRBD1. This CDR3 region has 14 residues. V shed 7 bases and J 3 bases; nucleotides not matched to a gene: 12. The germline CDR1 and CDR2 sequences are SQVTM and ANQGSEA. Written as DNA, the CDR3 is TGCAGCGCAAACTACAGGGGCCTTAACTACGAGCAGTACTTC. Translating gives CSANYRGLNYEQYF.

The chain couples TRBV27 to TRBJ1-2; D gene ambiguous. Trimming took off 3 bases at V and 3 bases at J, with 11 bases between the two ends. This CDR3 is 14 amino acids long. Per the germline V gene, CDR1 is MNHEY and CDR2 is SMNVEV (reference sequence). Here the CDR3 reads CASSLDVRDYGYTF. CDR3 in DNA: TGTGCCAGCAGTTTGGACGTCCGAGACTATGGCTACACCTTC.

The chain has TRBV28 and TRBJ2-5; TRBD2 matches at 7 bases. This CDR3 spans 12 amino acids. Germline V CDR1 and CDR2: MDHEN, SYDVKM. V dropped 11 bases and J dropped 9; count of bases not matched to a gene: 12. The CDR3 is CAGEGSNGAQYF. As DNA, the CDR3 is TGTGCCGGGGAGGGCTCTAACGGGGCCCAGTACTTC.

This chain links TRBV6-5 with TRBJ1-5, with D possibly TRBD1 on 5 matching bases. The CDR3 loop spans 14 amino acids. Germline V gene sequence: CDR1 MNHEY, CDR2 SVGAGI. V was trimmed by 5 bases and J by 4 bases, leaving 12 bases between them. CDR3 sequence reads: CASSTGTLNQPQHF. In nucleotides, the CDR3 is TGTGCCAGCAGTACTGGGACCTTAAATCAGCCCCAGCATTTT.